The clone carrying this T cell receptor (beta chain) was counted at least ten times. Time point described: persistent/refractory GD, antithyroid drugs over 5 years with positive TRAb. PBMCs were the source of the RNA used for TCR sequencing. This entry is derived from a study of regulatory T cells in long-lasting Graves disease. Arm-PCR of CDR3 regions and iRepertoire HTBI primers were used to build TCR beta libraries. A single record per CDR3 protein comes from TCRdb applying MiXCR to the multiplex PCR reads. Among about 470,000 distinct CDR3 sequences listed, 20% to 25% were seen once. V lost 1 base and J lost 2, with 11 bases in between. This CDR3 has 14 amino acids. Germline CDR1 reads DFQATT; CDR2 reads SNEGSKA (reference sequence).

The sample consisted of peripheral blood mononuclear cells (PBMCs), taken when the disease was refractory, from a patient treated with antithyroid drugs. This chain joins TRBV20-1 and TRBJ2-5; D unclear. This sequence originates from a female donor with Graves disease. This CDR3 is CSARGRTAQETQYF. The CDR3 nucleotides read TGCAGTGCTAGAGGCAGGACCGCACAAGAGACCCAGTACTTC.